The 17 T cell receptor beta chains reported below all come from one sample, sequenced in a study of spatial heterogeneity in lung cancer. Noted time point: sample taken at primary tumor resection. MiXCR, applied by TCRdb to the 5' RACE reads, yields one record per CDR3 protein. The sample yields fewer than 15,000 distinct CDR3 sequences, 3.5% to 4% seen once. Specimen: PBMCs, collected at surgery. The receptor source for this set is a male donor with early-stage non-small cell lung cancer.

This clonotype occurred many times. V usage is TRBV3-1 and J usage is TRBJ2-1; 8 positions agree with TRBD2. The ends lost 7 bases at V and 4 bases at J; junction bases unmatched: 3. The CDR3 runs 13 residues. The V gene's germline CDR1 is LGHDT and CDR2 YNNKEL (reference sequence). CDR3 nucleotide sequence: TGTGCCAGCATGCTAGCGGGTTACAATGAGCAGTTCTTC. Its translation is CASMLAGYNEQFF.

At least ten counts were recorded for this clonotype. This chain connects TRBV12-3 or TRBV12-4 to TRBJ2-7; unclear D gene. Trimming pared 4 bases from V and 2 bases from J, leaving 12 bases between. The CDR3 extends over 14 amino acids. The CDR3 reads CASSSPPTTYEQYF. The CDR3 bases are TGTGCCAGCAGTTCGCCGCCGACGACCTACGAGCAGTACTTC.

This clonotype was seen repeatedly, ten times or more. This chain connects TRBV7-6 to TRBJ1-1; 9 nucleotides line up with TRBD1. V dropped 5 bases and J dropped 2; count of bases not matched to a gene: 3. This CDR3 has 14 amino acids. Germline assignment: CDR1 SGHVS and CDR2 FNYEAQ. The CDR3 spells CASSGQGSNTEAFF. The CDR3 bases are TGTGCCAGCAGCGGACAGGGGTCTAACACTGAAGCTTTCTTT.

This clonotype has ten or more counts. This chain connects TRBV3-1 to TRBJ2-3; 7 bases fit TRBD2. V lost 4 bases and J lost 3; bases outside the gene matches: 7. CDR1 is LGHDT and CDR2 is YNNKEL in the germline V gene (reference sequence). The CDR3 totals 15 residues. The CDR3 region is CASSPGTTETDTQYF. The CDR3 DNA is TGTGCCAGCAGCCCCGGGACTACCGAGACAGATACGCAGTATTTT.

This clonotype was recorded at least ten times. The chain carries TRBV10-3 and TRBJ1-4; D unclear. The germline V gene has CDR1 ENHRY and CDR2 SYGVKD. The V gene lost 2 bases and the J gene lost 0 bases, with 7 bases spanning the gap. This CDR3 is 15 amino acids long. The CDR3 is CAISEGQPTNEKLFF. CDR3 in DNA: TGTGCCATCAGTGAGGGTCAGCCAACTAATGAAAAACTGTTTTTT.

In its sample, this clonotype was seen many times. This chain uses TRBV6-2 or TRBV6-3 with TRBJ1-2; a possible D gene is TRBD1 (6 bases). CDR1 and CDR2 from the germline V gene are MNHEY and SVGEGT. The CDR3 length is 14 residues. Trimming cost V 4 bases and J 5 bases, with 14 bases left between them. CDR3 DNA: TGTGCCAGCAGTTCCCCGGACAGTAGATATGGCTACACCTTC. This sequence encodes CASSSPDSRYGYTF.

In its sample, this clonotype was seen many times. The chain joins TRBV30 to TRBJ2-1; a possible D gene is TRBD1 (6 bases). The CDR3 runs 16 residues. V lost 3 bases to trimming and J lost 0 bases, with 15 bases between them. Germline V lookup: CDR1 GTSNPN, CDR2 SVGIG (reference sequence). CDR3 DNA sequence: TGTGCCTGGAGCCCCGGCAGGGGCTCCTCCTACAATGAGCAGTTCTTC. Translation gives CAWSPGRGSSYNEQFF.

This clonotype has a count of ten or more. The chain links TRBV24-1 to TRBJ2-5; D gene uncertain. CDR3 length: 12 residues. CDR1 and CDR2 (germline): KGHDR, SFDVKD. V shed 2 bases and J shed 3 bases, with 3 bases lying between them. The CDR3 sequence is CATSDYKETQYF. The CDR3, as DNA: TGTGCCACCAGTGATTACAAAGAGACCCAGTACTTC.

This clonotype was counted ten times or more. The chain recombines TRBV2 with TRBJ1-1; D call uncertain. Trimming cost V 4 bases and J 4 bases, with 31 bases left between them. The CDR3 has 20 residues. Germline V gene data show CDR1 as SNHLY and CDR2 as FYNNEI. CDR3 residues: CASSAYFISIRRNRRTEAFF. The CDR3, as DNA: TGTGCCAGCAGTGCTTATTTTATCTCAATAAGGAGGAACCGGCGCACTGAAGCTTTCTTT.

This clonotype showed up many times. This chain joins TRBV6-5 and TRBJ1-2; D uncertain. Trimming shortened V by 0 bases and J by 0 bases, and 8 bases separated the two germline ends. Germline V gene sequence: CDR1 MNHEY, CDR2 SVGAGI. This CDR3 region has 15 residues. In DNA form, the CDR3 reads TGTGCCAGCAGTTACTCTTTGGCGGCTAACTATGGCTACACCTTC. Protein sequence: CASSYSLAANYGYTF.

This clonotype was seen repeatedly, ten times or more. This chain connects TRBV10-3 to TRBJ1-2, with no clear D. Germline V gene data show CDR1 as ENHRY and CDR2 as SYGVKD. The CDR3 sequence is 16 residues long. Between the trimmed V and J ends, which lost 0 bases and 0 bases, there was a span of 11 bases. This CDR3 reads CAISESPRVANYGYTF. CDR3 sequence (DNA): TGTGCCATCAGTGAGTCGCCTCGAGTAGCTAACTATGGCTACACCTTC.

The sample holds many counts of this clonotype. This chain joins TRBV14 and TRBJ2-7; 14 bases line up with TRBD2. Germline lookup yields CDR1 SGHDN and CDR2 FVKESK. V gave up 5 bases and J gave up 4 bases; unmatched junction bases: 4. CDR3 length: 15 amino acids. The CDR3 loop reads CASSKTSGRGYEQYF. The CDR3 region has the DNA TGTGCCAGCAGCAAGACTAGCGGGAGGGGTTACGAGCAGTACTTC.

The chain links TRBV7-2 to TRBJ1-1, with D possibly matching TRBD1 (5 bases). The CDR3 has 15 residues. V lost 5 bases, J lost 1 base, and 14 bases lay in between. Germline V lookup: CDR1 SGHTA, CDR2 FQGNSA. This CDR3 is CASSDPGAGNTEAFF. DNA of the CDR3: TGTGCCAGCAGCGACCCCGGGGCCGGGAACACTGAAGCTTTCTTT. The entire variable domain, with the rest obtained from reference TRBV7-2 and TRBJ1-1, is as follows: GAGVSQSPSNKVTEKGKDVELRCDPISGHTALYWYRQSLGQGLEFLIYFQGNSAPDKSGLPSDRFSAERTGGSVSTLTIQRTQQEDSAVYLCASSDPGAGNTEAFFGQGTRLTVV.

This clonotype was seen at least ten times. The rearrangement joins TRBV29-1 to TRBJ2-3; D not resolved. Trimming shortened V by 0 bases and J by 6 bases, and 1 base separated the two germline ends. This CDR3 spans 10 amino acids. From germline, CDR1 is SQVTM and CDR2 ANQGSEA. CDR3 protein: CSVEDDTQYF. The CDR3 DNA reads TGCAGCGTTGAAGATGATACGCAGTATTTT.

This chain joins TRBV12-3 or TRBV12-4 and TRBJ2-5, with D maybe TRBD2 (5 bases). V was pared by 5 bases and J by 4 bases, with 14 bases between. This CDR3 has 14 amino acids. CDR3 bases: TGTGCCAGCAGTCAGACGGTAGGAGGAGAGACCCAGTACTTC. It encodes CASSQTVGGETQYF.

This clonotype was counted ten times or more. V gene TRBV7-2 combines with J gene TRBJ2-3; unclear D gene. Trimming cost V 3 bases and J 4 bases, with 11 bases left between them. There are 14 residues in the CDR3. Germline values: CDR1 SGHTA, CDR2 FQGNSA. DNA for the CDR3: TGTGCCAGCAGCTTGGTGGGTGGCGCAGATACGCAGTATTTT. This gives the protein CASSLVGGADTQYF.

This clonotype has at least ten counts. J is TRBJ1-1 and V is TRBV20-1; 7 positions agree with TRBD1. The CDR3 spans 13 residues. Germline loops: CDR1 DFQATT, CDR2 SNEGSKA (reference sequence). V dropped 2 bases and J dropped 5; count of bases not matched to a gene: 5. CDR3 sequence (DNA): TGCAGTGCTAGACAGGGGGTAAGGACTGAAGCTTTCTTT. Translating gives CSARQGVRTEAFF.